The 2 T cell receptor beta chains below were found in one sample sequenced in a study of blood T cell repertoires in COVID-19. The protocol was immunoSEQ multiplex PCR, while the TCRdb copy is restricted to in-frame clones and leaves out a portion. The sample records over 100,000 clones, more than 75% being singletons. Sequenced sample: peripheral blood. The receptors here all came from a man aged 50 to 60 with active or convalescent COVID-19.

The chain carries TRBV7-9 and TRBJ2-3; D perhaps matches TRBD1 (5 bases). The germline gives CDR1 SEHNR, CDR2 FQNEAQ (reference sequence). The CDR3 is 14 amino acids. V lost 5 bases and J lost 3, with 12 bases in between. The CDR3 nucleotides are TGTGCCAGCAGCGGGGCCTCAGTAACAGATACGCAGTATTTT. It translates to CASSGASVTDTQYF. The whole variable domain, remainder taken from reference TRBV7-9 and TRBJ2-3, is DTGVSQNPRHKITKRGQNVTFRCDPISEHNRLYWYRQTLGQGPEFLTYFQNEAQLEKSRLLSDRFSAERPKGSFSTLEIQRTEQGDSAMYLCASSGASVTDTQYFGPGTRLTVL.

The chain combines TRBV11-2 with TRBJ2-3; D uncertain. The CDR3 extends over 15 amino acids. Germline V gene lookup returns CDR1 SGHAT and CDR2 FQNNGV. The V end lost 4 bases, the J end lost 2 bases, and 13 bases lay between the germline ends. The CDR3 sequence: CASSSPGVDTDTQYF. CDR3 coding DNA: TGTGCCAGCAGCTCCCCGGGTGTTGACACAGATACGCAGTATTTT.